Listed below are T cell receptor beta chains from one sample, sequenced in a study of technical replicates of blood from a handful of donors. The method was immunoSEQ multiplex PCR; TCRdb's version includes in-frame clones alone and lacks a portion of them. The sample includes 95,000 or so clones, 85% to 95% of them seen just once. Sequenced sample: T cells isolated from PBMCs. The receptor set was obtained from a human donor in good health. The CDR3 runs from the conserved cysteine through the conserved F or W. The D gene is left open where the match is weak. Clone size is shown for a subset of rows, as once, few, many or a class of expanded clone.

d_gene	abundance	v_gene	j_gene	CDR3nt	CDR3aa
TRBD2	.	TRBV2	TRBJ2-1	TGTGCCAGCAGGGTCCTAGCGGGTCCCTACAATGAGCAGTTCTTC	CASRVLAGPYNEQFF
TRBD2	.	TRBV18	TRBJ2-1	TGTGCCAGCTCCCTCGGGAGGGCCTCGGACGAGCAGTTCTTC	CASSLGRASDEQFF
.	few	TRBV30	TRBJ1-1	TGTGCCTGGAGTCAACTGGCAGGCACTGAAGCTTTCTTT	CAWSQLAGTEAFF
TRBD2	.	TRBV11-3	TRBJ2-7	TGTGCCAGCAGCCCTAGCGGGAGCTACGAGCAGTACTTC	CASSPSGSYEQYF
.	.	TRBV29-1	TRBJ2-1	TGCAGCGTTGAGGGCCCTATCGGCGTAAGCTCCTACAATGAGCAGTTCTTC	CSVEGPIGVSSYNEQFF
TRBD1	.	TRBV6-1	TRBJ1-5	TGTGCCAGCAGTTCTCGGACAGGGGAAAATCAGCCCCAGCATTTT	CASSSRTGENQPQHF
.	.	TRBV21-1	TRBJ1-1	TGTGCCAGCAAGCAAACAGGCGGACAGCCGAACACTGAAGCTTTCTTT	CASKQTGGQPNTEAFF
TRBD1	.	TRBV5-1	TRBJ1-1	TGCGCCAGCAGCTTGACGACAGGGCTGAACACTGAAGCTTTCTTT	CASSLTTGLNTEAFF
.	once	TRBV13	TRBJ1-2	TGTGCCAGCAGCTTAGGCCGGCAGGCGAATGGCTACACCTTC	CASSLGRQANGYTF
.	.	TRBV28	TRBJ2-7	TGTGCCAGCAGTTTGGGGGGTACCTACGAGCAGTACTTC	CASSLGGTYEQYF
.	.	TRBV19	TRBJ1-3	TGTGCCAGTAGTGAGGACAGTGGAAACACCATATATTTT	CASSEDSGNTIYF
TRBD1	few	TRBV10-3	TRBJ1-2	TGTGCCATCAGCCTATCAGGGGGAGAGGGCTACACCTTC	CAISLSGGEGYTF
TRBD1	.	TRBV29-1	TRBJ1-2	TGCAGCGCGGGACAGGGGGAAGATGGCTACACCTTC	CSAGQGEDGYTF
TRBD1	.	TRBV5-6	TRBJ1-2	TGTGCCAGCAGCTTTACAGGGGGACTCCACTATGGCTACACCTTC	CASSFTGGLHYGYTF
.	.	TRBV6-6	TRBJ1-3	TGTGCGAGCACCCCTATAGCTGGAAACACCATATATTTT	CASTPIAGNTIYF
TRBD2	.	TRBV4-3	TRBJ2-7	TGCGCCAGCAGCCAAGTTGAGACTAGCTTCTACGAGCAGTACTTC	CASSQVETSFYEQYF
TRBD1	.	TRBV19	TRBJ2-7	TGTGCCAGTAGTATCTCCGGGACAGGAGCTTCCTACGAGCAGTACTTC	CASSISGTGASYEQYF
TRBD1	.	TRBV30	TRBJ2-7	TGTGCCTGGAGCCACGGGGACAGGGGCAACGAGCAGTACTTC	CAWSHGDRGNEQYF
.	.	TRBV11-3	TRBJ1-4	TGTGCCAGCAGCGGGGGCCAGATTAATGAAAAACTGTTTTTT	CASSGGQINEKLFF
.	.	TRBV7-3	TRBJ1-5	TGTGCCAGCAGCCCGGACAGTACTGGCAATCAGCCCCAGCATTTT	CASSPDSTGNQPQHF
.	.	TRBV19	TRBJ2-5	TGTGCCAGTAGTATCGACGGCGGCACCCAAGAGACCCAGTACTTC	CASSIDGGTQETQYF
TRBD2	.	TRBV4-3	TRBJ2-1	TGCGCCAGCAGCCGGGTAGCGGGAGGTAAGGAGCAGTTCTTC	CASSRVAGGKEQFF
TRBD1	.	TRBV12-5	TRBJ2-5	TGTGCTAGTGCTAAGGGGGCTGAAGGCGAGACCCAGTACTTC	CASAKGAEGETQYF
.	.	TRBV4-1	TRBJ1-5	TGCGCCAGCAGCACCGCTTGGGGGGATCAGCCCCAGCATTTT	CASSTAWGDQPQHF
.	.	TRBV7-9	TRBJ2-5	TGTGCCAGCAGCAACAGTGGGTTCGAGACCCAGTACTTC	CASSNSGFETQYF
TRBD1	few	TRBV30	TRBJ1-1	TGTGCCTGGAGAGGGGGCTTGAGTGAAGCTTTCTTT	CAWRGGLSEAFF
.	.	TRBV5-8	TRBJ2-5	TGTGCCAGCAGCTCCGGAGGGTCGGGGCAACGGGGAGAGACCCAGTACTTC	CASSSGGSGQRGETQYF
.	.	TRBV13	TRBJ2-3	TGTGCCAGCAGCTTAGGTAGCGAGGATACGCAGTATTTT	CASSLGSEDTQYF
.	once	TRBV5-1	TRBJ2-3	TGCGCCAGCAGCTTGGGGAGCGCGCACACAGATACGCAGTATTTT	CASSLGSAHTDTQYF
TRBD1	.	TRBV6-1	TRBJ1-4	TGTGCCAGCAGTGATTTGGGGACAGGGGATGAAAAACTGTTTTTT	CASSDLGTGDEKLFF
TRBD1	.	TRBV27	TRBJ1-2	TGTGCCAGCAGTTTTTCGAGACAGGGGAGACCCCCCTTCTTC	CASSFSRQGRPPFF
TRBD1	once	TRBV9	TRBJ1-1	TGTGCCAGCAGCGCCAATCTACAGGGGGAGGAAGCTTTCTTT	CASSANLQGEEAFF
TRBD1	.	TRBV10-1	TRBJ2-1	TGCGCCAGCAGCACAGGGGACAATGAGCAGTTCTTC	CASSTGDNEQFF
.	.	TRBV6-5	TRBJ1-1	TGTGCCAGCACCAGAGAGGGCACTGAAGCTTTCTTT	CASTREGTEAFF
TRBD1	.	TRBV5-1	TRBJ1-2	TGCGCCAGCAGCCCGGACAGGGACAAGTTTTATGGCTACACCTTC	CASSPDRDKFYGYTF
TRBD1	.	TRBV5-6	TRBJ1-4	TGTGCCAGCAGCTTGGGGACAGGGGGTGAAAAACTGTTTTTT	CASSLGTGGEKLFF
TRBD1	.	TRBV23-1	TRBJ1-2	TGCGCCAGCAGTCAATCCAGACAGGGGGCGTGGGGCTACACCTTC	CASSQSRQGAWGYTF
.	.	TRBV28	TRBJ2-5	TGTGCCAGCAGCCAAGACTATGAAGAGACCCAGTACTTC	CASSQDYEETQYF
.	.	TRBV7-8	TRBJ2-5	TGTGCCAGCAGCTTAGACAGACAAGAGACCCAGTACTTC	CASSLDRQETQYF
TRBD1	once	TRBV19	TRBJ1-2	TGTGCCAGTAGTGAGACAGGGGGACCAAACTATGGCTACACCTTC	CASSETGGPNYGYTF
.	.	TRBV5-1	TRBJ2-2	TGCGCCAGCAGCTTATCGGGGGGCGCAGCCGGGGAGCTGTTTTTT	CASSLSGGAAGELFF